Presented here are 3 T cell receptor beta chains from one specimen sequenced in a study of CD8+CD57+ T cells in acquired aplastic anemia. Template material for TCR beta VDJ and CDR3 profiling consisted of genomic DNA. A single record per CDR3 protein comes from TCRdb applying MiXCR to the reads. The data hold a few hundred thousand distinct CDR3 sequences, with roughly 64% observed a single time. Sequencing used sorted CD4+, CD8+, or CD8+CD57+ T cells (not recorded which) from PBMCs. The origin of the receptors is a human donor in good health, serving as a control.

Concerning this clonotype: The CDR3 does not end in the conserved phenylalanine or tryptophan, so this is likely a read error. The chain joins TRBV12-3 or TRBV12-4 to TRBJ1-3; D remains unclear. This CDR3 comprises 11 residues. V dropped 5 bases and J dropped 7 bases, with 6 bases sitting between them. The CDR3 DNA follows: TGTGCCAGCAGTCATGCGAACACCATATATCTT. Residues: CASSHANTIYL.

The chain uses TRBV2 and TRBJ1-6; D is undetermined. CDR1 is SNHLY, CDR2 FYNNEI, per germline. This CDR3 has 12 residues. Trimming stripped 3 bases from V and 9 bases from J, with 6 bases between. CDR3 in DNA: TGTGCCAGCAGTGATTGGGCTTCACCCCTCCACTTT. This gives the protein CASSDWASPLHF.

A remark on this clonotype: A read error may be the cause here, since a much bigger clone is one base away. The chain carries TRBV5-4 and TRBJ2-3; D uncertain. V lost 1 base and J lost 7, with 7 bases in between. The CDR3 has 12 residues. Germline V CDR1 and CDR2: SGHNT, YYREEE (reference sequence). The CDR3 bases are TGTGCCAGCAGCTTGACAGAAAATACGCAGTATTTT. Protein: CASSLTENTQYF.